Shown below are 22 T cell receptor beta chains from a single sample sequenced in a study of regulatory T cells in long-lasting Graves disease. Time point: persistent/refractory GD, antithyroid drugs over 5 years with positive TRAb. PBMCs were the source of the RNA used for TCR sequencing. Through Arm-PCR of CDR3 regions and iRepertoire HTBI primers, TCR beta libraries were built. TCRdb independently ran MiXCR on the multiplex PCR reads; one entry per CDR3 protein. Among fewer than 550,000 distinct CDR3 sequences listed, about a fifth were seen once. Sequencing was performed on peripheral blood mononuclear cells (PBMCs), taken when the disease was refractory, from a patient treated with antithyroid drugs. The receptors were gathered from a female donor with Graves disease.

Only a few counts were recorded for this clonotype. This chain links TRBV5-5 with TRBJ1-2; no reliable D call. V lost 0 bases and J 5 bases, leaving 20 bases between the germline ends. Per the germline V gene, CDR1 is SGHKS and CDR2 is YYEKEE (reference sequence). The CDR3 covers 17 residues. The CDR3: CASSLEGLGPIRYGYTF. CDR3 coding DNA: TGTGCCAGCAGCTTGGAGGGCTTAGGGCCGATCCGATATGGCTACACCTTC.

Notes on this clonotype: A much larger clone sits a single nucleotide away, making a read error possible. The chain uses TRBV6-2 or TRBV6-3 and TRBJ2-7; TRBD2 agrees at 10 bases. The germline CDR1 and CDR2 sequences are MNHEY and SVGEGT. The CDR3 has 18 amino acids. CDR3 DNA sequence: TGTGCCAGCAGTTACTCTTTCCTAGCGGGAGAGGGGTCCTACGGGCAGTACTTC. It encodes CASSYSFLAGEGSYGQYF.

Only a few counts were recorded for this clonotype. The rearrangement uses TRBV7-9 and TRBJ2-7; weak D call: TRBD1 (6 bases). CDR1 is SEHNR, CDR2 FQNEAQ, per germline (reference sequence). Trimming shortened V by 1 base and J by 5 bases, and 12 bases separated the two germline ends. The CDR3 extends over 14 amino acids. In nucleotides, the CDR3 is TGTGCCAGCAGCTTAGGGGACATCTTTGACGAGCAGTACTTC. Protein: CASSLGDIFDEQYF.

This clonotype was found many times. The rearrangement uses TRBV28 and TRBJ2-7, with D possibly TRBD1 on 7 matching bases. This CDR3 is built from 13 residues. Germline CDR1 MDHEN, CDR2 SYDVKM. Trimming stripped 7 bases from V and 5 bases from J, with 15 bases between. CDR3 loop: CASTRQGGHEQYF. CDR3 nucleotide sequence: TGTGCCAGCACTCGCCAGGGGGGACACGAGCAGTACTTC.

The chain uses TRBV24-1 and TRBJ1-2; D perhaps matches TRBD1 (5 bases). Trimming removed 5 bases from V and 5 bases from J, with 20 bases in between. The germline gives CDR1 KGHDR, CDR2 SFDVKD. The CDR3 contains 16 residues. The CDR3 loop reads CATSAKEGGVSYGYTF. CDR3 bases: TGTGCCACCAGTGCGAAAGAGGGAGGGGTCTCATATGGCTACACCTTC.

Many counts were recorded for this clonotype. This rearrangement joins TRBV28 to TRBJ2-7, with 9 bases fitting TRBD1. With V trimmed by 6 bases and J by 5 bases, 17 bases remained unmatched. The germline V gene has CDR1 MDHEN and CDR2 SYDVKM. The CDR3 runs 17 residues. CDR3 in DNA: TGTGCCAGCAGGAACCGGGACAGGGTTTGGGTAACTGACGAGCAGTACTTC. Its protein is CASRNRDRVWVTDEQYF.

About this clonotype: This may stem from a read error, because a much larger clone lies one nucleotide away. This chain joins TRBV7-2 and TRBJ1-4; D is perhaps TRBD1 (6 bases). The V end lost 8 bases, the J end lost 10 bases, and 14 bases lay between the germline ends. The CDR3 has 12 residues. Per the germline V gene, CDR1 is SGHTA and CDR2 is FQGNSA. CDR3 bases: TGTGCCAGCTGGCTTGAGGGGGGAAAACTGTTTTTT. Translated, it gives CASWLEGGKLFF. Combining the CDR3 with reference TRBV7-2 and TRBJ1-4 gives the whole variable domain GAGVSQSPSNKVTEKGKDVELRCDPISGHTALYWYRQSLGQGLEFLIYFQGNSAPDKSGLPSDRFSAERTGGSVSTLTIQRTQQEDSAVYLCASWLEGGKLFFGSGTQLSVL.

This clonotype came up many times. The chain employs TRBV3-1 and TRBJ2-7, with D possibly matching TRBD2 (5 bases). The length of the CDR3 is 13 residues. Germline values: CDR1 LGHDT, CDR2 YNNKEL (reference sequence). The V end was cut by 5 bases, the J end by 6 bases, with 14 bases between. The CDR3 loop is CASSAGPRGEQYF. The CDR3 DNA follows: TGTGCCAGCAGCGCGGGCCCGAGAGGCGAGCAGTACTTC.

This chain links TRBV11-3 with TRBJ2-3; D call uncertain. The CDR3 spans 12 residues. Germline V CDR1 and CDR2: SGHNT, YENEEA. Trimming took off 4 bases at V and 6 bases at J, with 8 bases between the two ends. The CDR3 DNA sequence: TGTGCCAGCAGCTCCTCCTGGGATACGCAGTATTTT. It translates to CASSSSWDTQYF.

This clonotype has only a few counts. The genes are TRBV7-3 and TRBJ1-5; D is undetermined. CDR1 SGHTA and CDR2 FQGTGA come from the germline V gene. Trimming pared 5 bases from V and 6 bases from J, leaving 11 bases between. This CDR3 has 13 amino acids. DNA for the CDR3: TGTGCCAGCAGCCTCGCGTCGGGTCAGCCCCAGCATTTT. Amino acids: CASSLASGQPQHF.

This clonotype was recorded at least ten times. DNA for the CDR3: TGTGCCAGCAGCTCAGTGCGGGGGGTGGAAGAGACCCAGTACTTC. Protein: CASSSVRGVEETQYF. The rearrangement joins TRBV7-9 to TRBJ2-5; 8 bases are a match to TRBD2. Trimming cost V 4 bases and J 3 bases; bases outside gene matches: 7. Per the germline V gene, CDR1 is SEHNR and CDR2 is FQNEAQ (reference sequence). The length of the CDR3 is 15 residues.

The sample holds a few counts of this clonotype. The rearrangement uses TRBV11-2 and TRBJ2-5; the match to TRBD1 covers 8 bases. V shed 3 bases, J shed 5 bases, and the junction held 11 bases outside the gene matches. This CDR3 spans 16 amino acids. Germline loops: CDR1 SGHAT, CDR2 FQNNGV. The CDR3 region has the DNA TGTGCCAGCAGCTTTGGCCGGACAGGGCTGGGGGAGACCCAGTACTTC. Its protein product is CASSFGRTGLGETQYF.

This clonotype was seen ten or more times. The rearrangement links TRBV27 to TRBJ1-4; 9 positions match TRBD1. Germline V gives CDR1 MNHEY, CDR2 SMNVEV (reference sequence). This CDR3 contains 13 residues. V trimming: 5 bases; J trimming: 7 bases; junction bases outside the gene matches: 2. For the CDR3, the DNA is TGTGCCAGCAGTCGGGACAGGGTTGAAAAACTGTTTTTT. It encodes CASSRDRVEKLFF.

This clonotype was seen many times. The V and J genes are TRBV27 and TRBJ1-1; D not certain. CDR1 is MNHEY and CDR2 is SMNVEV in the germline V gene (reference sequence). V lost 4 bases and J 0 bases, leaving 6 bases between the germline ends. CDR3 length: 13 residues. The CDR3 DNA is TGTGCCAGCAGTTGGGAGGTGAACACTGAAGCTTTCTTT. Residues: CASSWEVNTEAFF.

To note about this clonotype: This is likely an artifact of a read error, given a far larger clone one base away. This chain joins TRBV6-5 and TRBJ2-5, with 11 bases aligning to TRBD2. Germline CDR1 and CDR2: MNHEY and SVGAGI. The CDR3 is 14 amino acids. In nucleotides, the CDR3 is TGTGCCAGCAGTTCTAGCGGGGGGCAAGAGACCCAGTGCTTC. It translates to CASSSSGGQETQCF.

The count of this clonotype is one. The chain uses TRBV20-1 and TRBJ1-5, with 7 bases aligning to TRBD1. The CDR3 is 15 residues long. V dropped 6 bases and J dropped 2; count of bases not matched to a gene: 10. Germline values: CDR1 DFQATT, CDR2 SNEGSKA (reference sequence). Here the CDR3 DNA reads TGCAGTGCCCCGGACAGGCAGTACGGCAATCAGCCCCAGCATTTT. It translates to CSAPDRQYGNQPQHF.

Many counts were recorded for this clonotype. V gene TRBV12-3 or TRBV12-4 combines with J gene TRBJ2-5, with a weak D call TRBD1 (5 bases). The V end lost 0 bases, the J end lost 4 bases, and 12 bases lay between the germline ends. This CDR3 spans 15 amino acids. CDR3 in amino acids: CASSLARVMGETQYF. Here the CDR3 DNA reads TGTGCCAGCAGTTTAGCCAGGGTTATGGGAGAGACCCAGTACTTC.

J is TRBJ2-1 and V is TRBV12-3 or TRBV12-4, with D maybe TRBD2 (6 bases). The CDR3 contains 14 residues. V lost 7 bases to trimming and J lost 1 base, with 11 bases between them. The CDR3 spells CASNPGSSYNEQFF. As DNA, the CDR3 is TGTGCCAGCAACCCCGGGAGTTCCTACAATGAGCAGTTCTTC.

Ten or more counts support this clonotype. The chain is built from TRBV27 and TRBJ1-1; 12 nucleotides line up with TRBD1. The CDR3 totals 14 residues. The germline gives CDR1 MNHEY, CDR2 SMNVEV (reference sequence). With V trimmed by 5 bases and J by 8 bases, 6 bases remained unmatched. The CDR3 DNA follows: TGTGCCAGCAGTCCCCGGGACAGGGGGCCAGAAGCTTTCTTT. Protein: CASSPRDRGPEAFF.

The chain recombines TRBV6-1 with TRBJ1-3; possibly TRBD1 for D (5 bases). V was pared by 5 bases and J by 0 bases, with 20 bases between. Germline values: CDR1 MNHNS, CDR2 SASEGT. There are 18 residues in the CDR3. The CDR3 region is CASSNGGFGGRSGNTIYF. CDR3 DNA: TGTGCCAGCAGTAACGGGGGTTTCGGCGGCCGCTCTGGAAACACCATATATTTT.

For this clonotype: A read error may be the cause here, since a much bigger clone is one base away. The J gene is TRBJ2-7, the V gene TRBV27, with 8 bases matching TRBD1. Per the germline V gene, CDR1 is MNHEY and CDR2 is SMNVEV (reference sequence). This CDR3 is 12 amino acids long. V was pared by 6 bases and J by 2 bases, with 0 bases of the junction left unmatched. The CDR3 nucleotides read TGTGCCAGCAGACAGGGGGCCTACGAGCAGTACTTC. Its translation is CASRQGAYEQYF.

In its sample, this clonotype was seen a few times. The chain's CDR3 is CAWSRDTGELFF. CDR3 DNA sequence: TGTGCCTGGTCACGCGACACCGGGGAGCTGTTTTTT. This sequence joins TRBV30 and TRBJ2-2; D is ambiguous. Germline V CDR1 and CDR2: GTSNPN, SVGIG (reference sequence). Trimming left V 5 bases short and J 3 bases short, with 7 bases between. This CDR3 spans 12 amino acids.